These 15 T cell receptor beta chains originate from one sample sequenced in a study of blood T cells in healthy people across ages (dated by TCRdb to between 2014 and 2017). The library was prepared using 5' RACE. The instrument given in TCRdb is Illumina HiSeq 2500. A second PCR of 7 to 11 cycles was performed with a sample-barcoded 5' primer and a J-beta primer mix. TCRdb's own reprocessing of the public reads used fastp at Q25 and MiXCR and kept productive beta chains. One record per CDR3 amino acid sequence lists the most common genes and DNA. The sample contains roughly 650,000 distinct CDR3 sequences, around 32% of them found a single time. In total, the top ten clones hold just over 15% of the sample. The sequenced sample consisted of blood. Receptor source: a woman older than 75 in good health. Donor details come from another sample of the same person, matched by shared clones.

The CDR3 nucleotides read TGTGCCAGCAGTTTCGCCGACTACGAGCAGTACTTC. Its protein product is CASSFADYEQYF. The V gene is TRBV12-3 or TRBV12-4, the J gene TRBJ2-7, with D hard to call. This CDR3 has 12 amino acids. Trimming removed 3 bases at V and 3 bases at J, with 6 bases between.

In its sample, this clonotype was seen once. The V and J genes are TRBV20-1 and TRBJ2-7; 9 nucleotides line up with TRBD2. Germline V lookup: CDR1 DFQATT, CDR2 SNEGSKA (reference sequence). The CDR3 is 16 amino acids. J was trimmed by 1 base and V by 0 bases; bases with no gene match: 7. CDR3 loop: CSARDLERGASYEQYF. In DNA form, the CDR3 reads TGCAGTGCTAGAGATTTGGAGCGGGGGGCATCCTACGAGCAGTACTTC.

On this clonotype: A much larger clone lies a single base off, so this may be a read error. The chain recombines TRBV7-9 with TRBJ1-1; 7 bases map to TRBD1. From germline, CDR1 is SEHNR and CDR2 FQNEAQ (reference sequence). The V and J ends lost 3 bases and 10 bases, in that order; junction bases with no gene match: 8. CDR3 length: 13 residues. The CDR3 coding sequence is TGTGCCAGCAGCTTCTCAGGGACAGCTGGAGCTTTCTTT. Protein product: CASSFSGTAGAFF.

The V and J genes are TRBV7-2 and TRBJ2-3, with 16 bases lining up with TRBD2. V was clipped by 4 bases and J by 5 bases; unmatched bases: 6. This CDR3 has 17 amino acids. Germline CDR1 SGHTA, CDR2 FQGNSA. The CDR3: CASSSGLAGGPGDTQYF. The CDR3 coding sequence is TGTGCCAGCAGCTCGGGACTAGCGGGAGGGCCAGGAGATACGCAGTATTTT.

To note about this clonotype: One base away lies a much larger clone, so this may be a sequencing read error. The V and J genes are TRBV3-1 and TRBJ2-5; 9 bases agree with TRBD2. Germline V gene lookup returns CDR1 LGHDT and CDR2 YNNKEL (reference sequence). The CDR3 is 15 amino acids. V shed 6 bases, J shed 11 bases, and the junction held 16 bases outside the gene matches. The DNA of the CDR3 is TGTGCCAGCAGTCCTCAAGCGGGGGGCCTAGATGAGCAGTACTTC. Its translation: CASSPQAGGLDEQYF.

This clonotype was counted at least ten times. The chain employs TRBV2 and TRBJ2-7; D is possibly TRBD1 (5 bases). This CDR3 spans 15 amino acids. Germline V gives CDR1 SNHLY, CDR2 FYNNEI. Trimming removed 1 base from V and 4 bases from J, with 14 bases in between. The CDR3 spells CASSEGGSSRYEQYF. CDR3 coding DNA: TGTGCCAGCAGTGAAGGGGGCTCATCTCGGTACGAGCAGTACTTC.

The sample holds many counts of this clonotype. The V and J genes are TRBV7-2 and TRBJ2-7; D gene ambiguous. Deletions cut 3 bases from V and 0 bases from J, with 12 bases between. The CDR3 covers 15 residues. Germline assignment: CDR1 SGHTA and CDR2 FQGNSA. The CDR3 DNA reads TGTGCCAGCAGCTTGAAGAAGCAGATCTCCTACGAGCAGTACTTC. Its translation is CASSLKKQISYEQYF.

Notes on this clonotype: The junction differs from germline at one of its ends, possibly a read error. This sequence joins TRBV12-3 or TRBV12-4 and TRBJ2-3; TRBD2 aligns across 10 bases. The CDR3 loop spans 17 amino acids. The CDR3 loop is CASSLRLAGASADMQYF. In nucleotides, the CDR3 is TGTGCCAGCAGTTTACGTCTAGCGGGGGCTAGCGCAGATATGCAGTATTTT.

The chain links TRBV25-1 to TRBJ2-6; tentatively, D is TRBD1 or TRBD2 (6 bases each). Trimming took off 3 bases at V and 0 bases at J, with 18 bases between the two ends. This CDR3 spans 19 amino acids. Germline V CDR1 and CDR2: MGHDK, SYGVNS. The CDR3 bases are TGTGCCAGCAGTGACCCGAGGGGGGAAGGCCTCTCTGGGGCCAACGTCCTGACTTTC. Translating gives CASSDPRGEGLSGANVLTF.

In its sample, this clonotype was seen a few times. This may stem from a read error, because a much larger clone lies one nucleotide away. This chain uses TRBV20-1 with TRBJ2-5; 8 bases align to TRBD2. CDR1 DFQATT and CDR2 SNEGSKA come from the germline V gene (reference sequence). This CDR3 has 12 residues. CDR3 residues: CRAGGPQETQYF. The DNA for the CDR3 is TGCAGGGCGGGGGGCCCCCAAGAGACCCAGTACTTC.

This clonotype was observed a handful of times. The genes are TRBV12-3 or TRBV12-4 and TRBJ2-2, with a tentative D call TRBD1 (5 bases). V was trimmed by 3 bases and J by 3 bases, leaving 11 bases between them. The CDR3 length is 15 residues. The CDR3 nucleotides read TGTGCCAGCAGTTTCACAGGCCCGGACACCGGGGAGCTGTTTTTT. The encoded protein is CASSFTGPDTGELFF.

In this sample, this clonotype turned up many times. This sequence joins TRBV5-1 and TRBJ1-4, with D perhaps matching TRBD1 (6 bases). CDR3 length: 15 amino acids. Trimming removed 2 bases from V and 2 bases from J, with 10 bases in between. Germline CDR1 SGHRS, CDR2 YFSETQ. The CDR3 coding sequence is TGCGCCAGCAGCTTCAGGGGTTGGACTAATGAAAAACTGTTTTTT. The encoded protein is CASSFRGWTNEKLFF.

There are many counts of this clonotype. This chain joins TRBV6-5 and TRBJ2-7; a possible D gene is TRBD2 (5 bases). The germline gives CDR1 MNHEY, CDR2 SVGAGI. The CDR3 is 15 amino acids. V lost 8 bases, J lost 3 bases, and 20 bases lay in between. CDR3 nucleotide sequence: TGTGCCAGCCGCTCCCGGGGAACAGACTTCTACGAGCAGTACTTC. It specifies CASRSRGTDFYEQYF.

Regarding this clonotype: One junction end does not reproduce the germline sequence, and a read error may be involved. This rearrangement joins TRBV5-1 to TRBJ2-1; the D call may be TRBD1 or TRBD2 (6 bases each). This CDR3 comprises 18 residues. Germline-derived CDR1 and CDR2 are SGHRS and YFSETQ. CDR3 in amino acids: CAGSLQGRRGSSYDEQFF. CDR3 nucleotide sequence: TGCGCCGGCAGCTTGCAGGGGCGGAGGGGCAGCTCCTACGATGAGCAGTTCTTC.

This clonotype was seen repeatedly, ten times or more. The CDR3 region has the DNA TGCGCCAGCAGCTTGGACGCGGGGAGCATTAGGGACAATGGCTACACCTTC. Protein: CASSLDAGSIRDNGYTF. The chain couples TRBV5-1 to TRBJ1-2; D might be TRBD1 (6 bases). The CDR3 spans 17 residues. Trimming took off 0 bases at V and 6 bases at J, with 21 bases between the two ends. Germline CDR1 and CDR2: SGHRS and YFSETQ.